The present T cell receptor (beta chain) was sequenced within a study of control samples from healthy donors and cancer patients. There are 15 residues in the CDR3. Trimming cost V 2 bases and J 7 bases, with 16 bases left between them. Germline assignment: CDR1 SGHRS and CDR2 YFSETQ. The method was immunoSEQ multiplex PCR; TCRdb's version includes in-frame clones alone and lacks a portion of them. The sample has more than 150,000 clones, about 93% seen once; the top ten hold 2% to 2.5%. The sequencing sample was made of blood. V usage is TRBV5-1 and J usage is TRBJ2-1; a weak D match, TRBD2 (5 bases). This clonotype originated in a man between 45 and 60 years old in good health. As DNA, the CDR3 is TGCGCCAGCAGCTTAACGCCCGAGCGGTGGAATGAGCAGTTCTTC. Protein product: CASSLTPERWNEQFF.